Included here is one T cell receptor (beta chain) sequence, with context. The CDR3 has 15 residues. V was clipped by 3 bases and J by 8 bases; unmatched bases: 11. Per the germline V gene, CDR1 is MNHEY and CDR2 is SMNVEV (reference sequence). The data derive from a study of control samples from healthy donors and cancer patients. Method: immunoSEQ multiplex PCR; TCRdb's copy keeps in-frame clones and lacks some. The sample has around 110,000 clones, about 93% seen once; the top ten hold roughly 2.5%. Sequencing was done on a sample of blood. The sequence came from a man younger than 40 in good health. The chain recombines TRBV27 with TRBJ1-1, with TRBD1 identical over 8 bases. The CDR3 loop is CASSLTGAEVFEAFF. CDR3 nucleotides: TGTGCCAGCAGTTTGACAGGGGCCGAGGTCTTCGAAGCTTTCTTT.